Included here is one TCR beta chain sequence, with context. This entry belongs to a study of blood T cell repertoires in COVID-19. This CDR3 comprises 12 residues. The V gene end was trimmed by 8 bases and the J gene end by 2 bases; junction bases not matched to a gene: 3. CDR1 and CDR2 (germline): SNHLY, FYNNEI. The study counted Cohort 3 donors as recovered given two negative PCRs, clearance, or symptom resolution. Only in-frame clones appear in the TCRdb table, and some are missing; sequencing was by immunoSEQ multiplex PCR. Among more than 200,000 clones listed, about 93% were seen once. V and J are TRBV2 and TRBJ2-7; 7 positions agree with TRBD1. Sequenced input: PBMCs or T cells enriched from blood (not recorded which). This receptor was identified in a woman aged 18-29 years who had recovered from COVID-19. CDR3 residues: CASRDRTYEQYF. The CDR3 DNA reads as TGTGCCAGCCGGGACAGAACCTACGAGCAGTACTTC.